This TCR beta chain appears in the sequencing data of a study of T cell responses to AZD1222 COVID-19 vaccine. About the research overall: Pooled in the analysis were second doses at about 4 or about 12 weeks.

Method: immunoSEQ multiplex PCR; TCRdb's copy keeps in-frame clones and lacks some. The table lists 75,000 to 100,000 clones, 65% to 90% of them singletons. Study findings and constraints: Targeting of unmutated variant regions was reportedly seen in nearly half of spike-specific TCRs. Clonal diversity was possibly underestimated; the donors were predominantly white British and more often female. Across the whole spike, CD4 TCRs peaked at regions 160-218 and 743-854.

With regard to this clone: The antigen is undetermined.

The ends were cut back, 2 bases at V and 0 bases at J, with 11 bases in the middle. The germline V gene encodes CDR1 SEHNR and CDR2 FQNEAQ (reference sequence). The CDR3 loop spans 16 amino acids. The specimen comprised peripheral blood, sampled on day 0 of AZD1222 vaccination. The chain recombines TRBV7-9 with TRBJ2-1; no firm D call. The clonotype originates from an adult in good health. The DNA for the CDR3 is TGTGCCAGCAGCTTATTGGCCGCTTACTCCTACAATGAGCAGTTCTTC. Translating it yields CASSLLAAYSYNEQFF.